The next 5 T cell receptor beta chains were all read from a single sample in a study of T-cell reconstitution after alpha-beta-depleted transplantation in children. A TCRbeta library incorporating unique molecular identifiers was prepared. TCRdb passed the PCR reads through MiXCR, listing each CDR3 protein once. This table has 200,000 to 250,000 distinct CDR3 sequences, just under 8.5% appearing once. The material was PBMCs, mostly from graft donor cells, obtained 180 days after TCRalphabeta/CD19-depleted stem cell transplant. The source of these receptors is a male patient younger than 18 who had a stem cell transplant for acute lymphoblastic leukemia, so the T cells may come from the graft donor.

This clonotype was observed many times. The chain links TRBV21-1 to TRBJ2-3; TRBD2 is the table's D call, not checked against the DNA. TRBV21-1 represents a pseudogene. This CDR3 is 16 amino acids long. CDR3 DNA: TGTGCCAGCAGCAAAGGGACTAGCGCCCCCACAGATACGCAGTATTTT. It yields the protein CASSKGTSAPTDTQYF.

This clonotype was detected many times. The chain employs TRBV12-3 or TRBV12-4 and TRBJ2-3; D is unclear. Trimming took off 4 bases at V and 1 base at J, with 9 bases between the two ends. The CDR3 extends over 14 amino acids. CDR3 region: CASSSRSRTDTQYF. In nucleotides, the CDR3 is TGTGCCAGCAGTTCTCGTTCCCGCACAGATACGCAGTATTTT.

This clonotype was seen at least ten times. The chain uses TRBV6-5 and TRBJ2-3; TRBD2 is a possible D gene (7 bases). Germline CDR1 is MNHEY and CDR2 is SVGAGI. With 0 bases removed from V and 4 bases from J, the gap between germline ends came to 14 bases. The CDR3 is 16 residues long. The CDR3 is CASSYSGRGIADTQYF. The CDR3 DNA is TGTGCCAGCAGTTACTCGGGGAGGGGGATCGCAGATACGCAGTATTTT.

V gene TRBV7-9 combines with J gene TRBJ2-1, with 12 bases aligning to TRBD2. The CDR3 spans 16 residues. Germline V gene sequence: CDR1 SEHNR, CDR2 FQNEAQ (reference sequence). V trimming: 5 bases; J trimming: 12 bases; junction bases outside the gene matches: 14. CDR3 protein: CASSPLRLAGARGQFF. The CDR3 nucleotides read TGTGCCAGCAGCCCTCTGCGACTAGCGGGGGCCCGTGGGCAGTTCTTC.

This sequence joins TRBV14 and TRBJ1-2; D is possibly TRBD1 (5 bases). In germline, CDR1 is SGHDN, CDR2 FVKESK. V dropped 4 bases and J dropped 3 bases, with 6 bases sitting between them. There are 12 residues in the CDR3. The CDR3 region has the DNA TGTGCCAGCAGCCGGGACGACTATGGCTACACCTTC. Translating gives CASSRDDYGYTF.